Sequencing of this TCR beta chain was carried out in a study of blood T cells in healthy people across ages. Overall study findings and caveats: Across samples, TCR beta diversity tracked strongly with naive T cell percentage. PBMCs went unsorted, and a conclusive naive versus antigen-experienced comparison was therefore prevented. Age advanced and TCR beta diversity per million T cells fell, roughly linearly.

Remarks on this clonotype: Its target is unknown.

A sample-barcoded 5' primer and a J-beta primer mix were used in a second PCR of roughly 6 to 12 cycles. TCRdb redid the calling of the 5' RACE reads with MiXCR, one entry per CDR3 protein. The sample holds about 1.6 million distinct CDR3 sequences, about 31% seen once. The V and J ends lost 0 bases and 0 bases respectively, with 10 bases between them. The CDR3 loop spans 15 amino acids. Germline CDR1 and CDR2: SGDLS and YYNGEE. Sequencing was carried out using blood. This receptor was obtained from a young woman in good health. This chain joins TRBV9 and TRBJ2-7; perhaps D is TRBD1 or TRBD2 (6 bases each). The DNA for the CDR3 is TGTGCCAGCAGCGTAGTGGGGGGCAGCTCCTACGAGCAGTACTTC. Its protein product is CASSVVGGSSYEQYF.